These 32 T cell receptor beta chains originate from one sample sequenced in a study of shared clonotypes between healthy human individuals. Libraries were prepared by immunoSEQ multiplex PCR; TCRdb keeps only in-frame clonotypes and omits some of them. The data show over 850,000 clones, around three quarters seen once. Sequencing input: memory CD4+ T cells from PBMCs. Noted subset: CD45RA-negative fraction. These receptors were taken from a man aged 18 to 29 in good health. Some clones in this sample may be carry-over from other donors' samples.

The rearrangement links TRBV30 to TRBJ1-1, with D possibly TRBD1 on 5 matching bases. Germline CDR1 reads GTSNPN; CDR2 reads SVGIG (reference sequence). Trimming left V 0 bases short and J 0 bases short, with 14 bases between. CDR3 length: 16 residues. Here the CDR3 reads CAWSVTREGLNTEAFF. Written as DNA, the CDR3 is TGTGCCTGGAGTGTAACGCGTGAGGGACTGAACACTGAAGCTTTCTTT.

The gene calls are TRBV4-1 and TRBJ2-3, with D uncertain. Germline CDR1 reads MGHRA; CDR2 reads YSYEKL. The CDR3 is made up of 17 amino acids. V was trimmed by 4 bases and J by 1 base, leaving 18 bases between them. The CDR3 sequence is CASSRLLGGLGTDTQYF. The CDR3 DNA is TGCGCCAGCAGCCGTCTCTTAGGCGGTCTAGGCACAGATACGCAGTATTTT.

This chain joins TRBV28 and TRBJ1-2; 7 nucleotides match TRBD1. The CDR3 spans 16 residues. From germline, CDR1 is MDHEN and CDR2 SYDVKM. Unmatched junction bases numbered 13, after V lost 6 bases and J lost 3 bases. CDR3 DNA: TGTGCCAGCAGGGTCAAGAGACAGGGACAACACTATGGCTACACCTTC. Amino acids: CASRVKRQGQHYGYTF.

The table lists this clone with a count of one. V and J are TRBV18 and TRBJ1-1; 7 positions match TRBD1. This CDR3 has 14 amino acids. V lost 1 base to trimming and J lost 6 bases; unmatched junction nucleotides: 5. From germline, CDR1 is KGHSH and CDR2 LQKENI. DNA for the CDR3: TGTGCCAGCTCACCACAGGGGGCGGTTGCTGAAGCTTTCTTT. Amino acids: CASSPQGAVAEAFF.

This chain links TRBV27 with TRBJ1-1; possibly TRBD1 for D (5 bases). This CDR3 is 14 amino acids long. Deletions cut 4 bases from V and 1 base from J, with 10 bases between. From germline, CDR1 is MNHEY and CDR2 SMNVEV (reference sequence). Here the CDR3 DNA reads TGTGCCAGCAGTTGGGGGGATAGGAACACTGAAGCTTTCTTT. It codes for CASSWGDRNTEAFF.

The rearrangement joins TRBV5-6 to TRBJ1-2, with 10 bases that match TRBD1. Germline V gives CDR1 SGHDT, CDR2 YYEEEE. Trimming cost V 4 bases and J 14 bases; bases outside gene matches: 8. The CDR3 extends over 12 amino acids. The CDR3: CASSPLRDRGTF. DNA for the CDR3: TGTGCCAGCAGCCCCCTCCGGGACAGGGGTACCTTC.

V gene TRBV4-1 combines with J gene TRBJ2-7; the D gene could be TRBD1 or TRBD2 (5 bases each). The CDR3 is made up of 15 amino acids. Germline V gene sequence: CDR1 MGHRA, CDR2 YSYEKL. Between the trimmed V and J ends, which lost 4 bases and 4 bases, there was a span of 17 bases. The CDR3 protein is CASSPRTGTTYEQYF. As DNA, the CDR3 is TGCGCCAGCAGCCCGCGGACGGGGACGACTTACGAGCAGTACTTC.

This chain links TRBV4-3 with TRBJ1-6; D gene unclear. CDR1 and CDR2 from the germline V gene are LGHNA and YSLEER. CDR3 length equals 17 residues. Trimming removed 0 bases at V and 5 bases at J, with 14 bases between. The CDR3 spells CASSQETPSADNSPLHF. CDR3 coding DNA: TGCGCCAGCAGCCAAGAAACCCCGTCGGCGGATAATTCACCCCTCCACTTT.

V gene TRBV6-1 combines with J gene TRBJ2-1, with D possibly matching TRBD2 (5 bases). This CDR3 spans 15 amino acids. Trimming took off 6 bases at V and 2 bases at J, with 14 bases between the two ends. Germline lookup yields CDR1 MNHNS and CDR2 SASEGT. The CDR3 DNA reads as TGTGCCAGCAGGAGACCGGGGATTCCCTACAATGAGCAGTTCTTC. This gives the protein CASRRPGIPYNEQFF.

This sequence joins TRBV7-3 and TRBJ2-2, with 7 bases that match TRBD1. Losses at the gene ends were 1 base for V and 6 bases for J; bases not matched to a gene: 8. The CDR3 runs to 16 residues. Germline CDR1 reads SGHTA; CDR2 reads FQGTGA. CDR3 residues: CASSLIGGLKAGELFF. CDR3 nucleotides: TGTGCCAGCAGCTTAATAGGGGGCCTCAAGGCCGGGGAGCTGTTTTTT.

For this clone: Just one base apart from a much larger clone, this may be a read error. Other nucleotide sequences from this sample produce the same CDR3. This chain uses TRBV7-3 with TRBJ1-5; D is ambiguous. CDR1 is SGHTA and CDR2 is FQGTGA in the germline V gene. The CDR3 contains 12 residues. V was clipped by 4 bases and J by 3 bases, with 4 bases between them. This CDR3 reads CASSSTNQPQHF. CDR3 nucleotide sequence: TGTGCCAGCAGCTCCACCAATCAGCCCCAGCATTTT.

Note on this clone: This CDR3 is also generated by other DNA sequences in the sample. This chain connects TRBV29-1 to TRBJ2-5; D is undetermined. Germline V gene data show CDR1 as SQVTM and CDR2 as ANQGSEA. Between the trimmed V and J ends, which lost 1 base and 5 bases, there was a span of 5 bases. This CDR3 region has 11 residues. DNA of the CDR3: TGCAGCGTTGAAGGGACCGAGACCCAGTACTTC. It is translated as CSVEGTETQYF.

V is TRBV7-9 and J is TRBJ1-2; no clear D gene. Germline lookup yields CDR1 SEHNR and CDR2 FQNEAQ (reference sequence). CDR3 length: 17 amino acids. V was clipped by 3 bases and J by 0 bases, with 17 bases between them. CDR3 coding DNA: TGTGCCAGCAGCTTTCCATCGGACGGCGGAGCTAACTATGGCTACACCTTC. Protein: CASSFPSDGGANYGYTF.

This clone was recorded a few times. One end of the junction is discordant with germline, which a read error may explain. CDR3 residues: CASSVGSAQVF. CDR3 nucleotide sequence: TGTGCCAGCAGTGTTGGGTCAGCCCAGGTCTTT. The rearrangement joins TRBV2 to TRBJ1-1; D ambiguous. CDR3 size: 11 residues. Germline CDR1 is SNHLY and CDR2 is FYNNEI.

V gene TRBV19 combines with J gene TRBJ1-2; 9 bases agree with TRBD1. Germline CDR1 reads LNHDA; CDR2 reads SQIVND (reference sequence). The V and J ends lost 7 bases and 4 bases, in that order; junction bases with no gene match: 10. The CDR3 extends over 15 amino acids. For the CDR3, the DNA is TGTGCCAGTACCACGGGGACAGGGAGAATCTATGGCTACACCTTC. This translates into CASTTGTGRIYGYTF.

This sequence joins TRBV7-8 and TRBJ1-5; 7 nucleotides align to TRBD1. V was pared by 5 bases and J by 2 bases, with 9 bases of the junction left unmatched. Germline-derived CDR1 and CDR2 are SGHVS and FQNEAQ. CDR3 length: 16 amino acids. The CDR3 sequence is CASSPGQARGNQPQHF. The CDR3 DNA follows: TGTGCCAGCAGCCCTGGACAGGCCCGGGGCAATCAGCCCCAGCATTTT.

The CDR3 region has the DNA TGTGCCTGGAGTGTGATGGGTGGGCCTTATAGCAATCAGCCCCAGCATTTT. Translating gives CAWSVMGGPYSNQPQHF. The chain is built from TRBV30 and TRBJ1-5; D gene unclear. The ends were cut back, 0 bases at V and 0 bases at J, with 15 bases in the middle. Germline CDR1 GTSNPN, CDR2 SVGIG (reference sequence). The CDR3 spans 17 residues.

Turning to this clone: A read error may be the cause here, since a much bigger clone is one base away. The V and J genes are TRBV5-8 and TRBJ2-2; D is uncertain. Trimming pared 1 base from V and 2 bases from J, leaving 0 bases between. Per germline, CDR1 SGHTS and CDR2 YDEGEE. The CDR3 has 12 amino acids. The CDR3 DNA reads as TGTGCCAGCAGCTTGAACACCGGGGAGCTGTTTTTT. Its protein is CASSLNTGELFF.

V gene TRBV9 combines with J gene TRBJ2-1; D may match TRBD1 or TRBD2 (5 bases each). Germline V CDR1 and CDR2: SGDLS, YYNGEE. With 3 bases removed from V and 6 bases from J, the gap between germline ends came to 16 bases. The CDR3 spans 15 residues. The chain's CDR3 is CASSERGAGPNEQFF. Here the CDR3 DNA reads TGTGCCAGCAGCGAGAGAGGGGCAGGCCCCAATGAGCAGTTCTTC. The entire variable domain, with the rest obtained from reference TRBV9 and TRBJ2-1, is as follows: DSGVTQTPKHLITATGQRVTLRCSPRSGDLSVYWYQQSLDQGLQFLIQYYNGEERAKGNILERFSAQQFPDLHSELNLSSLELGDSALYFCASSERGAGPNEQFFGPGTRLTVL.

This clone turned up a few times. The rearrangement joins TRBV6-1 to TRBJ1-4; D gene ambiguous. The V end was cut by 8 bases, the J end by 0 bases, with 13 bases between. The CDR3 runs to 15 residues. The germline CDR1 and CDR2 sequences are MNHNS and SASEGT. Written as DNA, the CDR3 is TGTGCCAGCGGACGGCTACTCTCAACTAATGAAAAACTGTTTTTT. Encoded protein: CASGRLLSTNEKLFF.

V and J are TRBV9 and TRBJ2-3; the D gene could be TRBD1 or TRBD2 (5 bases each). The germline gives CDR1 SGDLS, CDR2 YYNGEE. There are 16 residues in the CDR3. The ends were cut back, 3 bases at V and 1 base at J, with 15 bases in the middle. The CDR3 protein is CASSAGQGSRTDTQYF. The CDR3 DNA follows: TGTGCCAGCAGCGCGGGGCAGGGCTCCCGCACAGATACGCAGTATTTT.

As concerns this clone: A much larger clone sits a single nucleotide away, making a read error possible. The V call is TRBV4-1, the J call TRBJ2-7; D ambiguous. The CDR3 has 13 residues. Trimming left V 1 base short and J 2 bases short, with 6 bases between. Germline assignment: CDR1 MGHRA and CDR2 YSYEKL. The CDR3 reads CASSQVGTYEQYF. As DNA, the CDR3 is TGCGCCAGCAGCCAAGTCGGAACCTACGAGCAGTACTTC.

V and J are TRBV27 and TRBJ2-7; TRBD1 aligns across 10 bases. Germline CDR1 MNHEY, CDR2 SMNVEV (reference sequence). V dropped 5 bases and J dropped 4; count of bases not matched to a gene: 14. There are 17 residues in the CDR3. The CDR3 nucleotides read TGTGCCAGCAGTGTTTTCGGGACAGGGGCCCCAGGTTACGAGCAGTACTTC. Translated, it gives CASSVFGTGAPGYEQYF.

This clone was observed a single time. The CDR3 reads CSVARDRDYYEQYF. CDR3 DNA sequence: TGCAGCGTTGCACGGGACAGGGATTATTACGAGCAGTACTTC. V is TRBV29-1 and J is TRBJ2-7; TRBD1 matches at 9 bases. After removal of 4 bases from V and 4 bases from J, the junction contained 8 bases not matched to a gene. The length of the CDR3 is 14 residues. CDR1 is SQVTM and CDR2 is ANQGSEA in the germline V gene.

This clone was seen a handful of times. V usage is TRBV6-1 and J usage is TRBJ2-7; 9 nucleotides line up with TRBD2. V shed 1 base, J shed 3 bases, and the junction held 4 bases outside the gene matches. The length of the CDR3 is 15 residues. Germline V gene sequence: CDR1 MNHNS, CDR2 SASEGT. The CDR3 reads CASSEGLADHYEQYF. CDR3 nucleotide sequence: TGTGCCAGCAGTGAAGGACTAGCGGACCACTACGAGCAGTACTTC.

V is TRBV25-1 and J is TRBJ2-6, with 7 bases aligning to TRBD1. The CDR3 has 17 residues. CDR1 is MGHDK and CDR2 is SYGVNS in the germline V gene. Trimming cost V 5 bases and J 1 base; bases outside gene matches: 8. The CDR3 DNA follows: TGTGCCAGCAGTACGGGACAGTTGACGTCTGGGGCCAACGTCCTGACTTTC. Translating gives CASSTGQLTSGANVLTF. Looking up the rest from reference TRBV25-1 and TRBJ2-6 gives the full variable domain: EADIYQTPRYLVIGTGKKITLECSQTMGHDKMYWYQQDPGMELHLIHYSYGVNSTEKGDLSSESTVSRIRTEHFPLTLESARPSHTSQYLCASSTGQLTSGANVLTFGAGSRLTVL.

This clone was found a few times. V is TRBV27 and J is TRBJ2-5; unclear D gene. The V end lost 4 bases, the J end lost 0 bases, and 15 bases lay between the germline ends. Germline V CDR1 and CDR2: MNHEY, SMNVEV (reference sequence). CDR3 length: 16 amino acids. The DNA for the CDR3 is TGTGCCAGCAGTTACTCCCGGACCGTCCACCAAGAGACCCAGTACTTC. Translating it yields CASSYSRTVHQETQYF.

The rearrangement uses TRBV2 and TRBJ1-2; D ambiguous. The V gene lost 6 bases and the J gene lost 4 bases, with 15 bases spanning the gap. Germline V gene sequence: CDR1 SNHLY, CDR2 FYNNEI. The CDR3 contains 14 residues. DNA of the CDR3: TGTGCCAGCAGCGGGATGGGGTTGATCTATGGCTACACCTTC. Its translation: CASSGMGLIYGYTF.

CDR3 loop: CASSLAKREGRETQYF. CDR3 nucleotide sequence: TGCGCCAGCAGCTTGGCCAAGCGGGAGGGCCGAGAGACCCAGTACTTC. The V call is TRBV5-1, the J call TRBJ2-5; 10 bases are a match to TRBD2. CDR1 is SGHRS and CDR2 is YFSETQ in the germline V gene. The CDR3 covers 16 residues. V trimming: 0 bases; J trimming: 4 bases; junction bases outside the gene matches: 6.

The chain's CDR3 is CASSLGVAPYEQYF. The CDR3 DNA reads TGTGCCAGCAGCTTAGGGGTGGCCCCCTACGAGCAGTACTTC. This chain links TRBV7-3 with TRBJ2-7; D gene ambiguous. The CDR3 is made up of 14 amino acids. Germline V gene lookup returns CDR1 SGHTA and CDR2 FQGTGA. V lost 2 bases and J 2 bases, leaving 10 bases between the germline ends.

J is TRBJ2-4 and V is TRBV19, with D tentatively TRBD1 (6 bases). Trimming took off 1 base at V and 7 bases at J, with 8 bases between the two ends. Germline V gene data show CDR1 as LNHDA and CDR2 as SQIVND (reference sequence). The CDR3 is made up of 13 amino acids. In nucleotides, the CDR3 is TGTGCCAGTAGTATAGGGGGGCACAACATTCAGTACTTC. It codes for CASSIGGHNIQYF. Full variable domain (missing parts from reference TRBV19 and TRBJ2-4): DGGITQSPKYLFRKEGQNVTLSCEQNLNHDAMYWYRQDPGQGLRLIYYSQIVNDFQKGDIAEGYSVSREKKESFPLTVTSAQKNPTAFYLCASSIGGHNIQYFGAGTRLSVL.

The chain combines TRBV5-1 with TRBJ2-2, with 7 bases lining up with TRBD2. The CDR3 length is 16 residues. The V gene end was trimmed by 0 bases and the J gene end by 7 bases; junction bases not matched to a gene: 9. CDR1 is SGHRS and CDR2 is YFSETQ in the germline V gene. The CDR3, as DNA: TGCGCCAGCAGCTTGGTGCCACTAGCGTCTGGCGGGGAGCTGTTTTTT. This codes for CASSLVPLASGGELFF.